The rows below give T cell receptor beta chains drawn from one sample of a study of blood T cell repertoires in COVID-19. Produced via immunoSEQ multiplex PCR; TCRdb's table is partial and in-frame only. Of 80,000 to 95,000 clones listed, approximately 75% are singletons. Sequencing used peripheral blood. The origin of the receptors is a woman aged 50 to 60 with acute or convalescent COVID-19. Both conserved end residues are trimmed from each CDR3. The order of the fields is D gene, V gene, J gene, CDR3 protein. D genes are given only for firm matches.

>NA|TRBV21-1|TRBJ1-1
ASSAPYRVDTEAF
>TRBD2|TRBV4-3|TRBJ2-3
ASSQDRQRGGGVDTQY
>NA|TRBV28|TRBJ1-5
ASSFILHSGIIESNQPQH
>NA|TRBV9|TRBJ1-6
ASSVGEYNSPLH
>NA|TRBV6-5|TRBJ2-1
ASSLAVVDEQF
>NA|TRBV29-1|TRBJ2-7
SVEGGSRTGNYEQY
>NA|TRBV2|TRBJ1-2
ASTKGDTANYGYT
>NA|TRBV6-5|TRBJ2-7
ASSYSQGSYEQY
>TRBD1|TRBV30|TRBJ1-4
AYHDRAGNEKLF
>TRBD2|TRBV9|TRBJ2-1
ASSPGDYDYNEQF
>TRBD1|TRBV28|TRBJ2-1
ASSLPGQDANEQF
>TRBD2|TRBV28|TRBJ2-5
ASSSPSGGAGETQY
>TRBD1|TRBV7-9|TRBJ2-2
ASSPSGQGAWGELF
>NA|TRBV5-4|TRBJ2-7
ASSPGLLREQY
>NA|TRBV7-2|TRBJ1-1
ASSLAPGMNTEAF
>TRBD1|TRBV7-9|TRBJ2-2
ASSSGTGNINTGELF
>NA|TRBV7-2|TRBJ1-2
ASSTGGQGLYGYT
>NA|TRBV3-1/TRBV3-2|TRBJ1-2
ASRHITDPYGYT
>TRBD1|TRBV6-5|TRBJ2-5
ASRSGTGRSETQY
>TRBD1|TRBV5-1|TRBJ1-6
ASSLEGAALH
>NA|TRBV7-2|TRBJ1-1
ASSLSQRNTEAF
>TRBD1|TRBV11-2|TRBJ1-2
ASSSPPTGEVGYT
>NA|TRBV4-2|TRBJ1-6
ASSHDQGSSGNSPLH
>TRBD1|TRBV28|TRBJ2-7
AAGTGVGGYEQY
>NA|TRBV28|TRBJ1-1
ASASLLDGFSEAF
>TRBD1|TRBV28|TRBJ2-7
ASTGPDRANEQY
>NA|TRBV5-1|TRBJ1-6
ASSLEGGNSPLH
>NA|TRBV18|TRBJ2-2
ASHQPSSWTGELF
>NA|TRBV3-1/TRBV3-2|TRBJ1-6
ASSQEAGLTPLH
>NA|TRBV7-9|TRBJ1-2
ASSLGVGGRIYGYT
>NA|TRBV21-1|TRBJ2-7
ASSPPEGAPYEQY
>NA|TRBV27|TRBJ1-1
ASSLQVGEDTEAF
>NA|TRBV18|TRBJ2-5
ASSPGVQETQY
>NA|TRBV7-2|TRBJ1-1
ASSLLQFMNTEAF
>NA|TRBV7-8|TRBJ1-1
ASSLNRANTEAF
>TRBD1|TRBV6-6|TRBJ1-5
ASSPGQGGQPQH
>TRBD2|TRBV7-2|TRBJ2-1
ASSSTALGLAAYNEQF
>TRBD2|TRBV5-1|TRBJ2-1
ASSLLAGVYNEQF
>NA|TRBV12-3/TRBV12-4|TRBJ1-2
ASSSTYGYT
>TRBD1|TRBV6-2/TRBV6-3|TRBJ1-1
ASSRDRGSYEAF
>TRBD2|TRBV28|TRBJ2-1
ASSPVAGASYNEQF
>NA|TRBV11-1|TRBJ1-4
ASSLNPGFNEKLF
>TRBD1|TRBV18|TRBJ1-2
ASSPPGTGGRIDT
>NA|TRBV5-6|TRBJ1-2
ASSWYQGPKYST
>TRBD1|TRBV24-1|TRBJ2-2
ATRGTGGTGELF
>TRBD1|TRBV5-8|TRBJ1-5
ASSFRTGGVGDQPQH
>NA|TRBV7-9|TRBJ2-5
ASSLAGGQETQY
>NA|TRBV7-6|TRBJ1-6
ASSPRPGKVNSPLH
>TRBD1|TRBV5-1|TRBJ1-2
ASSLRTGDYGYT
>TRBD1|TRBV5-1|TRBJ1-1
ASSLQGAKSTEAF
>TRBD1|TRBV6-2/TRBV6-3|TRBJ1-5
ASSGDRGRVLQPQH
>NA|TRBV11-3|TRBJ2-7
ASSLLQGGEQY
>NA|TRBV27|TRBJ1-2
ASSSGYGFGYT